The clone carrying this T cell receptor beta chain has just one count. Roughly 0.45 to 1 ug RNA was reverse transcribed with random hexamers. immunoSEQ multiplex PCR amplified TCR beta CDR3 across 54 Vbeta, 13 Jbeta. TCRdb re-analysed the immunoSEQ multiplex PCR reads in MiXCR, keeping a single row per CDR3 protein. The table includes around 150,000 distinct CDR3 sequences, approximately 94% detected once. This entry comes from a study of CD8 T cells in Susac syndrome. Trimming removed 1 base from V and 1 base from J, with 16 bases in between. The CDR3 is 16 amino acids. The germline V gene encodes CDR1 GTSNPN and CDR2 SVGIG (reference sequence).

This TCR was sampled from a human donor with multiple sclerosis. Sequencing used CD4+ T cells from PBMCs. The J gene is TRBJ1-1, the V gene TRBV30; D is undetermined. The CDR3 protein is CAWSGGWATRNTEAFF. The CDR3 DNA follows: TGTGCCTGGAGTGGGGGTTGGGCAACCAGGAACACTGAAGCTTTCTTT.